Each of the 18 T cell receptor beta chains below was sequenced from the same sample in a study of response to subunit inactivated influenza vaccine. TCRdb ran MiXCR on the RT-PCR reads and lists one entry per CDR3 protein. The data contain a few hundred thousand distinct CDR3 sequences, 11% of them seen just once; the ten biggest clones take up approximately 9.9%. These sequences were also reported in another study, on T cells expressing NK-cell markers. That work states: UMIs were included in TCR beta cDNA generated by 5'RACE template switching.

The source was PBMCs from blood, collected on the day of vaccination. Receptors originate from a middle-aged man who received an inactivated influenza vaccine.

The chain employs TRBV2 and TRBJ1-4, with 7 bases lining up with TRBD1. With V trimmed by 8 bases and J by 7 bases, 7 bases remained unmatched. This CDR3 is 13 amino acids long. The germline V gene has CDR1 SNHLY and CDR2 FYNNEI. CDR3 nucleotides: TGTGCCAGCCGAATGGACAGGTCTGAAAAACTGTTTTTT. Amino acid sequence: CASRMDRSEKLFF.

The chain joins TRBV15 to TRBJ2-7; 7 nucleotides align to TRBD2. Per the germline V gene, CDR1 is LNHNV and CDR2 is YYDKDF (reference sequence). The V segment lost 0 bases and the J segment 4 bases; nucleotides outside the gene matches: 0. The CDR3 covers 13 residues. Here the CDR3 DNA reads TGTGCCACCAGCAGAGAAGCGGGGTACGAGCAGTACTTC. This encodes CATSREAGYEQYF.

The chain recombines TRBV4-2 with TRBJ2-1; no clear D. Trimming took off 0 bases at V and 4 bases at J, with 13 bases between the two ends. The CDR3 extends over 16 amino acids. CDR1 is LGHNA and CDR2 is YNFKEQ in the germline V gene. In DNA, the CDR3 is TGTGCCAGCAGCCAAGATGAATACCACGGGTACAATGAGCAGTTCTTC. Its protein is CASSQDEYHGYNEQFF.

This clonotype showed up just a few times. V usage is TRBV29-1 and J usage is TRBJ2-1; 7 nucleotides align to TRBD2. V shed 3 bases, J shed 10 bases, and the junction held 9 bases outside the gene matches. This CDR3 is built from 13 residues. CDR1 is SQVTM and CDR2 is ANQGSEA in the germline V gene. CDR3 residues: CSVELGGPREQFF. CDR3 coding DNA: TGCAGCGTTGAGTTGGGAGGGCCTCGGGAGCAGTTCTTC.

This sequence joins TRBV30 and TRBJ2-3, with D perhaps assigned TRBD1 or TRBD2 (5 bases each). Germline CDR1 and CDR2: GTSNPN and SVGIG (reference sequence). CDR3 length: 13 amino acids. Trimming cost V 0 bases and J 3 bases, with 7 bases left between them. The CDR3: CAWSVWGTDTQYF. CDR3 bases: TGTGCCTGGAGTGTTTGGGGGACAGATACGCAGTATTTT.

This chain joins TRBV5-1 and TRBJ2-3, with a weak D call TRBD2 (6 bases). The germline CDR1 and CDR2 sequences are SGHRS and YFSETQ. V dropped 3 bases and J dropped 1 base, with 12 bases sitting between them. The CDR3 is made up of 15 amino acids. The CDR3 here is CASSSFSGRTDTQYF. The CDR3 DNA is TGCGCCAGCAGCTCGTTCAGCGGGCGCACAGATACGCAGTATTTT.

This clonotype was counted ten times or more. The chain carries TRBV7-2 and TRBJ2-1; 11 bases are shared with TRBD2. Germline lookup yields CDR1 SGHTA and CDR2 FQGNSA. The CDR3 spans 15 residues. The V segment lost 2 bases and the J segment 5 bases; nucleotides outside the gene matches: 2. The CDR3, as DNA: TGTGCCAGCAGCTTAACTAGCGGGAGAAACAATGAGCAGTTCTTC. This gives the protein CASSLTSGRNNEQFF.

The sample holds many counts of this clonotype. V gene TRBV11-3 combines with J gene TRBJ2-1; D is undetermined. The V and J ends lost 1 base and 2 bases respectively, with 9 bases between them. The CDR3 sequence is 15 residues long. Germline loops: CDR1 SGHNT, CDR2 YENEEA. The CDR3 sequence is CASSLGGSTYNEQFF. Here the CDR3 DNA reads TGTGCCAGCAGCTTAGGAGGCTCCACCTACAATGAGCAGTTCTTC. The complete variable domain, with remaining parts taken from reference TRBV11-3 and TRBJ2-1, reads EAGVVQSPRYKIIEKKQPVAFWCNPISGHNTLYWYLQNLGQGPELLIRYENEEAVDDSQLPKDRFSAERLKGVDSTLKIQPAELGDSAVYLCASSLGGSTYNEQFFGPGTRLTVL.

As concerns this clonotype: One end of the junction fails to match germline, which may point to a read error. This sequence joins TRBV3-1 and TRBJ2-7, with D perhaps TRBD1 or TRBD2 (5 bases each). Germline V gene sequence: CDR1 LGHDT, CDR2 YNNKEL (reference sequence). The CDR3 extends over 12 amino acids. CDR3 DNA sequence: TGTTCCAGCAGCCCCCGGGGCGACGAGCAGTACTTC. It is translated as CSSSPRGDEQYF.

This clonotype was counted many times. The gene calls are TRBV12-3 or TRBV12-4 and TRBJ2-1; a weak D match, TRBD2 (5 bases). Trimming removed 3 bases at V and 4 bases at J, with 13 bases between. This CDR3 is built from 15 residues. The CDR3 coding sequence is TGTGCCAGCAGTTTTTCGGCAACGGGGTACAATGAGCAGTTCTTC. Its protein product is CASSFSATGYNEQFF.

The CDR3: CAISVDRSNTEAFF. The CDR3 coding sequence is TGTGCCATCAGTGTAGACAGGTCGAACACTGAAGCTTTCTTT. The chain carries TRBV10-3 and TRBJ1-1; possible D gene TRBD1, 6 bases. V lost 4 bases and J 1 base, leaving 10 bases between the germline ends. Germline V gene lookup returns CDR1 ENHRY and CDR2 SYGVKD. The CDR3 runs to 14 residues.

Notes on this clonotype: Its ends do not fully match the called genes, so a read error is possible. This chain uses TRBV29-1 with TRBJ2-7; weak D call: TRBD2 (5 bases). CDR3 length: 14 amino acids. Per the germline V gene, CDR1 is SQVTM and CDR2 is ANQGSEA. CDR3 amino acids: CSVAGELSSYEQHF. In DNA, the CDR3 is TGCAGCGTTGCTGGGGAGTTAAGCTCCTACGAGCAGCACTTC.

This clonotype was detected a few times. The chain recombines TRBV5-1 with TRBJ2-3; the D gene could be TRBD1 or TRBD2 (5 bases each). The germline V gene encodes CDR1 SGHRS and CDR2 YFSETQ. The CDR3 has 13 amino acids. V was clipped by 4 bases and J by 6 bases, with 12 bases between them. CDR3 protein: CASSRGTADTQYF. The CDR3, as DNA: TGCGCCAGCAGCCGGGGCACTGCGGATACGCAGTATTTT. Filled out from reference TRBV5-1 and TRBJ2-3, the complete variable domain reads KAGVTQTPRYLIKTRGQQVTLSCSPISGHRSVSWYQQTPGQGLQFLFEYFSETQRNKGNFPGRFSGRQFSNSRSEMNVSTLELGDSALYLCASSRGTADTQYFGPGTRLTVL.

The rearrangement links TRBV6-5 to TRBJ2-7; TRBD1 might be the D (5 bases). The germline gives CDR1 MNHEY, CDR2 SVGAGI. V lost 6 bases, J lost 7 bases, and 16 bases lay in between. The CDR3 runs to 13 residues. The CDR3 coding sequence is TGTGCCAGCAGCTATACCAGGGTAGGAGAGCAGTACTTC. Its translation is CASSYTRVGEQYF.

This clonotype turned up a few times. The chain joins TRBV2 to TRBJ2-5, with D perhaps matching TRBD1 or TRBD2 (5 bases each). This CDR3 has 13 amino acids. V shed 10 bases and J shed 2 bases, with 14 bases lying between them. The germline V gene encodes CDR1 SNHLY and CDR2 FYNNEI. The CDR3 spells CATKRGEQETQYF. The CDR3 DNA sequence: TGTGCCACCAAGAGGGGCGAACAAGAGACCCAGTACTTC.

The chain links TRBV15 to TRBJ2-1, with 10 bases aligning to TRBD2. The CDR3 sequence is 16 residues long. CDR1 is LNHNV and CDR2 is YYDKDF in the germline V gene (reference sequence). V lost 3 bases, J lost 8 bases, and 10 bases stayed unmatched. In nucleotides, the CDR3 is TGTGCCACCAGCAGCCAGGGGCTAGCGGGAGACTATGAGCAGTTCTTC. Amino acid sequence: CATSSQGLAGDYEQFF.

CDR3: CASSDGWTSTDTQYF. The DNA of the CDR3 is TGTGCCAGCAGCGATGGTTGGACTAGCACAGATACGCAGTATTTT. This sequence joins TRBV9 and TRBJ2-3; D may be TRBD2 (5 bases). Germline loops: CDR1 SGDLS, CDR2 YYNGEE. The CDR3 contains 15 residues. V was cut by 3 bases and J by 0 bases, with 11 bases left in between.

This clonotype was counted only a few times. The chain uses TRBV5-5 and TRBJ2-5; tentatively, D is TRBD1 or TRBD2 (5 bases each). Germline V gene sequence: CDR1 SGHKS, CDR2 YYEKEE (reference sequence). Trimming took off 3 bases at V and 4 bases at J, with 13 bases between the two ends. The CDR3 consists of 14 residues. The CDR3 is CASSSLGVRETQYF. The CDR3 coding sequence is TGTGCCAGCAGCTCTTTGGGGGTTCGAGAGACCCAGTACTTC.